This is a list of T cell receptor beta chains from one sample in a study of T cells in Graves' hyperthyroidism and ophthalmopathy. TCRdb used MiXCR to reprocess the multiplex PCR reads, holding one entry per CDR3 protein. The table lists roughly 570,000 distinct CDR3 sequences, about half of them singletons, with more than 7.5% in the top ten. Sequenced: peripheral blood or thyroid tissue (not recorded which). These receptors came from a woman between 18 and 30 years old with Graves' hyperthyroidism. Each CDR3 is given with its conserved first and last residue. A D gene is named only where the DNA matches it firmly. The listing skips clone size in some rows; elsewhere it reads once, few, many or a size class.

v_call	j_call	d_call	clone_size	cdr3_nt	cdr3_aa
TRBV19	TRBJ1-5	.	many	TGTGCCAGTAGTATTCAGAGGGACCAGCCCCAGCATTTT	CASSIQRDQPQHF
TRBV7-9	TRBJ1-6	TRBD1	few	TGTGCCAGCAGCTTAGCCAGGGGGCCTGGAGATAATTCACCCCTCCACTTT	CASSLARGPGDNSPLHF
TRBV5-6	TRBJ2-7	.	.	TGTGCCAGCAGCTTCCTGGGTGGGAACACCTACGAGCAGTACTTC	CASSFLGGNTYEQYF
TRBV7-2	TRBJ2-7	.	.	TGTGCCAGCAGCTTCGCGCATTCCTACGAGCAGTACTTC	CASSFAHSYEQYF
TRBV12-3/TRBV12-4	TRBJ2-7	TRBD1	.	TGTGCCAGCAGTGTGCCCGGGACAGGGTCGGCGGATGAGCAGTACTTC	CASSVPGTGSADEQYF
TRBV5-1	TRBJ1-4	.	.	TGCGCCAGCAGCTTAGGGGCGGGGAGTGAAAAACTGTTTTTT	CASSLGAGSEKLFF
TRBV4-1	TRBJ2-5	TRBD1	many	TGCGCCAGCAGCCAACCGACAGGGGGATTAAAAGAGACCCAGTACTTC	CASSQPTGGLKETQYF
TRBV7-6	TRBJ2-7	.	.	TGTGCCAGCAGCTTAGGGCAGCTCACCCGAGGCAATGAGCAGTACTTC	CASSLGQLTRGNEQYF
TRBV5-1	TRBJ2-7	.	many	TGCGCCAGCAGCCACGGGAACTACGGGGAGCAGTACTTC	CASSHGNYGEQYF
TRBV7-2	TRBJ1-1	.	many	TGTGCCAGCAGCTTAAGCTGGACCACTGAAGCTTTCTTT	CASSLSWTTEAFF
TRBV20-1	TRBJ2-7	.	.	TGCAGTGCTAATCAGGGGACGGGCTACGAGCAGTACTTC	CSANQGTGYEQYF
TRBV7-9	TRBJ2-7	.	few	TGTGCCAGCTCACCACCATCCATGGACGGGACCTACGAGCAGTACTTC	CASSPPSMDGTYEQYF
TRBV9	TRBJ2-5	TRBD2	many	TGTGCCAGCAGCCCTGGGACTAGCGGGAGGGGGTACCAAGAGACCCAGTACTTC	CASSPGTSGRGYQETQYF
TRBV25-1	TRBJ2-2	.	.	TGTGCCAGCGGGGGGGACAGCCCTGACACCGGGGAGCTGTTTTTT	CASGGDSPDTGELFF
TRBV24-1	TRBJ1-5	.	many	TGTGCCACCAGTGATGGCAGGGCGGACAATCAGCCCCAGCATTTT	CATSDGRADNQPQHF
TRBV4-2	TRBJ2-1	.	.	TGTGCCAGCAGCCAATCACAGGGTCGCTCCTACAATGAGCAGTTCTTC	CASSQSQGRSYNEQFF
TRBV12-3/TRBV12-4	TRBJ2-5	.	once	TGTGCTAGTGGTTTGTCAGGGCCGTGGACCCAGTACTTC	CASGLSGPWTQYF
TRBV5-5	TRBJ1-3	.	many	TGTGCCAGCAGCCTCTACAGAAACACCATATATTTT	CASSLYRNTIYF
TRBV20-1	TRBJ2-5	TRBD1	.	TGCAGTGCTAGAAGGTCAGGGGGTCAGTACTTC	CSARRSGGQYF
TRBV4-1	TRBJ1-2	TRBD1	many	TGCGCCAGCAGCCGAGCATTCGGACAGGGCATAGGTTCTAACTATGGCTACACCTTC	CASSRAFGQGIGSNYGYTF
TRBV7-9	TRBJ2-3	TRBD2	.	TGTGCCAGCAGCCGGACTAGCGGGACGTGGAGCACAGATACGCAGTATTTT	CASSRTSGTWSTDTQYF